The 30 T cell receptor beta chains reported below all come from one sample, sequenced in a study of T cells in Graves' hyperthyroidism and ophthalmopathy. Using RNA transcripts as the source, TCR beta CDR3 regions were amplified. In the first-round RT-PCR of the TCR CDR3, the HTBI primer set was used. TCRdb used MiXCR to reprocess the multiplex PCR reads, holding one entry per CDR3 protein. Seen here are over 650,000 distinct CDR3 sequences, 45% observed once, and the top ten hold about 7.2%. Material for sequencing was peripheral blood or thyroid tissue (not recorded which). The receptor set was obtained from an adult man with Graves' disease, either hyperthyroidism or ophthalmopathy (not recorded which).

The rearrangement uses TRBV9 and TRBJ2-2, with D perhaps assigned TRBD1 or TRBD2 (5 bases each). The CDR3 is made up of 15 amino acids. Germline values: CDR1 SGDLS, CDR2 YYNGEE. The V gene lost 4 bases and the J gene lost 4 bases, with 14 bases spanning the gap. The CDR3 loop is CASSFTGTITGELFF. The CDR3 DNA is TGTGCCAGCAGCTTCACCGGGACGATCACCGGGGAGCTGTTTTTT.

This chain links TRBV29-1 with TRBJ1-4; D possibly corresponds to TRBD1 (6 bases). CDR3 length: 14 residues. V lost 2 bases and J lost 5, with 12 bases in between. Germline values: CDR1 SQVTM, CDR2 ANQGSEA. CDR3 sequence reads: CSVESRGMNEKLFF. The DNA of the CDR3 is TGCAGCGTTGAAAGCAGGGGAATGAATGAAAAACTGTTTTTT.

This clonotype came up a few times. The CDR3 sequence: CASSPPGQAYEQYF. The CDR3 DNA is TGTGCCAGCAGTCCCCCAGGACAAGCCTACGAGCAGTACTTC. The V call is TRBV7-2, the J call TRBJ2-7; possibly TRBD1 for D (5 bases). V lost 6 bases, J lost 2 bases, and 14 bases lay in between. Germline CDR1 SGHTA, CDR2 FQGNSA. The CDR3 loop spans 14 amino acids. The entire variable domain, with the rest obtained from reference TRBV7-2 and TRBJ2-7, is as follows: GAGVSQSPSNKVTEKGKDVELRCDPISGHTALYWYRQSLGQGLEFLIYFQGNSAPDKSGLPSDRFSAERTGGSVSTLTIQRTQQEDSAVYLCASSPPGQAYEQYFGPGTRLTVT.

This clonotype was found many times. This chain links TRBV7-2 with TRBJ2-7; possibly TRBD1 for D (5 bases). The CDR3 is 14 residues long. The ends were cut back, 2 bases at V and 3 bases at J, with 11 bases in the middle. Germline CDR1 reads SGHTA; CDR2 reads FQGNSA. The CDR3 loop is CASSLLDMRYEQYF. The CDR3 DNA reads as TGTGCCAGCAGCTTATTGGACATGCGCTACGAGCAGTACTTC.

The chain has TRBV2 and TRBJ2-7; TRBD2 matches at 16 bases. This CDR3 comprises 16 residues. The germline V gene encodes CDR1 SNHLY and CDR2 FYNNEI. V trimming: 6 bases; J trimming: 4 bases; junction bases outside the gene matches: 6. The CDR3 spells CASRSGTSGGAYEQYF. Here the CDR3 DNA reads TGTGCCAGCAGATCCGGGACTAGCGGGGGGGCTTACGAGCAGTACTTC.

The genes are TRBV15 and TRBJ1-5, with D uncertain. The CDR3 runs 15 residues. In germline, CDR1 is LNHNV, CDR2 YYDKDF (reference sequence). V gave up 2 bases and J gave up 1 base, with 9 bases separating them. The CDR3 DNA is TGTGCCACCAGCAGACAGGCAGCAAGCAATCAGCCCCAGCATTTT. It translates to CATSRQAASNQPQHF.

The chain links TRBV2 to TRBJ1-4, with D unclear. Germline assignment: CDR1 SNHLY and CDR2 FYNNEI. The CDR3 runs to 11 residues. V lost 6 bases and J 13 bases, leaving 12 bases between the germline ends. In DNA form, the CDR3 reads TGTGCCAGCAGGCGAACAAGCGGACTGTTTTTT. Residues: CASRRTSGLFF. Full variable domain (missing parts from reference TRBV2 and TRBJ1-4): EPEVTQTPSHQVTQMGQEVILRCVPISNHLYFYWYRQILGQKVEFLVSFYNNEISEKSEIFDDQFSVERPDGSNFTLKIRSTKLEDSAMYFCASRRTSGLFFGSGTQLSVL.

This chain links TRBV24-1 with TRBJ1-5; D call uncertain. Looked up from germline, CDR1 is KGHDR and CDR2 is SFDVKD. Between the trimmed V and J ends, which lost 9 bases and 5 bases, there was a span of 7 bases. This CDR3 has 11 amino acids. The CDR3 loop reads CATLGHQPQHF. In DNA, the CDR3 is TGTGCCACCCTTGGGCATCAGCCCCAGCATTTT.

A word on this clonotype: A read error may be the cause here, since a much bigger clone is one base away. The chain joins TRBV25-1 to TRBJ1-1; no definite D call. The V gene's germline CDR1 is MGHDK and CDR2 SYGVNS. The length of the CDR3 is 11 residues. Trimming stripped 3 bases from V and 4 bases from J, with 3 bases between. In DNA, the CDR3 is TGTGCCAGCAGTGAGGTCACTGAAGCTTTCTTT. This translates into CASSEVTEAFF.

This clonotype was counted many times. The chain combines TRBV29-1 with TRBJ2-5; D gene ambiguous. Germline CDR1 reads SQVTM; CDR2 reads ANQGSEA. Trimming shortened V by 0 bases and J by 5 bases, and 19 bases separated the two germline ends. This CDR3 is 16 amino acids long. Written as DNA, the CDR3 is TGCAGCGTTGAAGATCGGAGAGCCCCAACACAGGAGACCCAGTACTTC. Translation: CSVEDRRAPTQETQYF.

Ten or more counts support this clonotype. This chain connects TRBV5-1 to TRBJ1-1; tentative D call: TRBD1 (5 bases). V lost 4 bases and J lost 0, with 13 bases in between. The CDR3 is 15 residues long. The V gene's germline CDR1 is SGHRS and CDR2 YFSETQ. The CDR3 sequence is CASSDTGTVNTEAFF. The CDR3 coding sequence is TGCGCCAGCAGCGACACCGGGACGGTGAACACTGAAGCTTTCTTT.

This chain uses TRBV6-5 with TRBJ1-4, with D unclear. The CDR3 covers 15 residues. V was cut by 4 bases and J by 0 bases, with 9 bases left in between. The germline CDR1 and CDR2 sequences are MNHEY and SVGAGI. The CDR3 region has the DNA TGTGCCAGCAGTTCCCCGGGCTCAACTAATGAAAAACTGTTTTTT. Amino acid sequence: CASSSPGSTNEKLFF.

This clonotype appeared many times. The chain combines TRBV7-8 with TRBJ2-7; the D call may be TRBD1 or TRBD2 (5 bases each). The germline V gene encodes CDR1 SGHVS and CDR2 FQNEAQ. The CDR3 spans 13 residues. With 4 bases removed from V and 0 bases from J, the gap between germline ends came to 7 bases. CDR3 in DNA: TGTGCCAGCAGCTGGGGGAGCTCCTACGAGCAGTACTTC. The encoded protein is CASSWGSSYEQYF.

On this clonotype itself: At one end the junction does not follow the germline gene, possibly because of a read error. The rearrangement uses TRBV20-1 and TRBJ1-4, with 9 bases fitting TRBD1. Germline assignment: CDR1 DFQATT and CDR2 SNEGSKA (reference sequence). CDR3 size: 16 residues. Here the CDR3 reads CSAQDSGGQGNGKLFF. CDR3 in DNA: TGCAGTGCCCAGGATTCAGGGGGACAGGGTAATGGAAAACTGTTTTTT.

The table lists this clonotype with a count of one. The CDR3 loop reads CASSFQGQGITEAFF. The CDR3 DNA reads as TGTGCCAGCAGTTTTCAGGGACAGGGAATCACTGAAGCTTTCTTT. V is TRBV7-8 and J is TRBJ1-1; 9 nucleotides match TRBD1. In germline, CDR1 is SGHVS, CDR2 FQNEAQ. Trimming took 6 bases from V and 4 from J; bases not matched to a gene: 9. This CDR3 contains 15 residues.

The V gene is TRBV7-6, the J gene TRBJ2-7; the D gene could be TRBD1 or TRBD2 (5 bases each). The CDR3 spans 13 residues. Germline V gives CDR1 SGHVS, CDR2 FNYEAQ. The germline V and J ends were trimmed by 1 base and 8 bases, with 12 bases remaining between them. The chain's CDR3 is CASSLEEGYKQYF. The DNA for the CDR3 is TGTGCCAGCAGCTTAGAAGAGGGGTACAAGCAGTACTTC. The entire variable domain, with the rest obtained from reference TRBV7-6 and TRBJ2-7, is as follows: GAGVSQSPRYKVTKRGQDVALRCDPISGHVSLYWYRQALGQGPEFLTYFNYEAQQDKSGLPNDRFSAERPEGSISTLTIQRTEQRDSAMYRCASSLEEGYKQYFGPGTRLTVT.

V and J are TRBV2 and TRBJ1-3; D possibly corresponds to TRBD1 (6 bases). The length of the CDR3 is 14 residues. The V end was cut by 6 bases, the J end by 5 bases, with 14 bases between. CDR1 and CDR2 (germline): SNHLY, FYNNEI. In DNA form, the CDR3 reads TGTGCCAGCAGAATAGCGGGACAAAGAAACACCATATATTTT. This gives the protein CASRIAGQRNTIYF.

This chain uses TRBV14 with TRBJ2-7; no firm D call. This CDR3 has 13 amino acids. Trimming cost V 4 bases and J 3 bases, with 10 bases left between them. The germline V gene has CDR1 SGHDN and CDR2 FVKESK. The CDR3 DNA follows: TGTGCCAGCAGCCCCGGGCACATCTACGAGCAGTACTTC. The encoded protein is CASSPGHIYEQYF.

This clonotype was seen many times. The rearrangement uses TRBV10-2 and TRBJ1-3; D is unresolved. V gave up 3 bases and J gave up 0 bases, with 9 bases separating them. In germline, CDR1 is WSHSY, CDR2 SAAADI. There are 15 residues in the CDR3. CDR3 in amino acids: CASSDNIGSGNTIYF. In DNA form, the CDR3 reads TGCGCCAGCAGTGATAACATCGGCTCTGGAAACACCATATATTTT.

This clonotype came up once. The chain carries TRBV7-9 and TRBJ1-2; D not resolved. Per the germline V gene, CDR1 is SEHNR and CDR2 is FQNEAQ (reference sequence). This CDR3 comprises 13 residues. The V end lost 3 bases, the J end lost 7 bases, and 12 bases lay between the germline ends. CDR3 bases: TGTGCCAGCAGCTTCCCTCAAGGAGGTGGCTACACCTTC. Its translation: CASSFPQGGGYTF.

This chain links TRBV15 with TRBJ2-7; possibly TRBD1 or TRBD2 for D (5 bases each). Germline CDR1 LNHNV, CDR2 YYDKDF (reference sequence). This CDR3 has 14 amino acids. Trimming pared 3 bases from V and 7 bases from J, leaving 16 bases between. The CDR3 coding sequence is TGTGCCACCAGCAGCTTAATGGGGGACGGAGAGCAGTACTTC. Translating it yields CATSSLMGDGEQYF.

The chain couples TRBV9 to TRBJ1-1, with no clear D. The CDR3 sequence is 15 residues long. Trimming removed 0 bases at V and 1 base at J, with 10 bases between. Germline-derived CDR1 and CDR2 are SGDLS and YYNGEE. CDR3 sequence: CASSVAGSWNTEAFF. CDR3 sequence (DNA): TGTGCCAGCAGCGTAGCGGGGTCTTGGAACACTGAAGCTTTCTTT.

In this sample, this clonotype turned up once. This sequence joins TRBV29-1 and TRBJ1-2; TRBD1 matches at 10 bases. CDR1 and CDR2 from the germline V gene are SQVTM and ANQGSEA. CDR3 length equals 12 residues. Germline trimming cut 5 bases from V and 8 bases from J; bases unmatched to any gene: 5. CDR3: CSVRSDRGGYTF. The CDR3 nucleotides are TGCAGCGTTCGCTCGGACAGGGGGGGCTACACCTTC. The full variable domain, completed using reference TRBV29-1 and TRBJ1-2, is SAVISQKPSRDICQRGTSLTIQCQVDSQVTMMFWYRQQPGQSLTLIATANQGSEATYESGFVIDKFPISRPNLTFSTLTVSNMSPEDSSIYLCSVRSDRGGYTFGSGTRLTVV.

Only a few counts were recorded for this clonotype. This chain connects TRBV24-1 to TRBJ1-2; D is perhaps TRBD1 (6 bases). Germline CDR1 KGHDR, CDR2 SFDVKD. Deletions cut 11 bases from V and 4 bases from J, with 19 bases between. The CDR3 covers 14 residues. CDR3 sequence: CASSPPRQVYGYTF. CDR3 DNA sequence: TGTGCCAGCTCACCACCCCGACAGGTCTATGGCTACACCTTC.

This clonotype was observed a handful of times. The rearrangement joins TRBV5-1 to TRBJ2-2, with 13 positions matching TRBD2. The ends lost 3 bases at V and 4 bases at J; junction bases unmatched: 6. Germline V gives CDR1 SGHRS, CDR2 YFSETQ. This CDR3 has 17 residues. This CDR3 is CASSYGLAGVVTGELFF. CDR3 DNA sequence: TGCGCCAGCAGCTATGGACTAGCGGGAGTGGTCACCGGGGAGCTGTTTTTT.

This clonotype was observed many times. The gene calls are TRBV7-2 and TRBJ2-2, with D maybe TRBD2 (5 bases). V was clipped by 1 base and J by 4 bases, with 7 bases between them. The CDR3 extends over 14 amino acids. Germline V CDR1 and CDR2: SGHTA, FQGNSA. The CDR3 DNA reads TGTGCCAGCAGCTTAGTGGCGGGCACCGGGGAGCTGTTTTTT. It specifies CASSLVAGTGELFF.

J is TRBJ1-5 and V is TRBV15; weak D call: TRBD1 (5 bases). The ends were cut back, 4 bases at V and 2 bases at J, with 9 bases in the middle. Per germline, CDR1 LNHNV and CDR2 YYDKDF (reference sequence). This CDR3 region has 14 residues. This CDR3 reads CATSITGGNQPQHF. The CDR3, as DNA: TGTGCCACCAGCATTACAGGAGGCAATCAGCCCCAGCATTTT.

This clonotype was seen only a few times. J is TRBJ2-6 and V is TRBV19; 10 bases match TRBD1. J lost 2 bases, V lost 6 bases, and 7 bases had no gene match. CDR3 length: 17 amino acids. Germline V gene sequence: CDR1 LNHDA, CDR2 SQIVND (reference sequence). The DNA of the CDR3 is TGTGCCAGTAGGGCCGGGACAGGGGTCCCTGGGGCCAACGTCCTGACTTTC. Translating gives CASRAGTGVPGANVLTF.

This clonotype was recorded at least ten times. The rearrangement links TRBV7-2 to TRBJ1-3; 9 bases are a match to TRBD1. J was trimmed by 8 bases and V by 4 bases; bases with no gene match: 3. CDR1 and CDR2 (germline): SGHTA, FQGNSA. CDR3 length: 13 residues. The CDR3 loop is CASSWGQGDTIYF. DNA of the CDR3: TGTGCCAGCAGCTGGGGACAGGGTGACACCATATATTTT.

This sequence joins TRBV5-1 and TRBJ1-5; D is uncertain. CDR1 is SGHRS, CDR2 YFSETQ, per germline. There are 11 residues in the CDR3. V was cut by 0 bases and J by 11 bases, with 6 bases left in between. This CDR3 is CASSLGMAQHF. The CDR3 DNA is TGCGCCAGCAGCTTGGGAATGGCCCAGCATTTT.